Listed here is a single TCR beta chain. Its target is unknown. Every HIV-positive participant received treatment in the United States. This sample is part of a study of long-term antiretroviral therapy in people with HIV. Study-wide findings and caveats: Adherence to ART, viral resistance and therapy changes lacked any data. The study collected blood between 2004 and 2017, possibly under older ART regimens.

Researchers ran immunoSEQ v3.0 at survey level. Here immunoSEQ multiplex PCR was the method, and the copy in TCRdb shows in-frame clones only, minus some. The sample gives 23,000 or so clones, around 80% of which show up once; over 12% is in the top ten. The ends lost 3 bases at V and 4 bases at J; junction bases unmatched: 8. This CDR3 comprises 15 residues. The germline CDR1 and CDR2 sequences are SGDLS and YYNGEE. The chain links TRBV9 to TRBJ2-7, with 9 bases fitting TRBD1. The receptor was isolated from a man aged 30-40 years with HIV. The sequencing used unsorted PBMCs, collected around 4.3 years after starting antiretroviral therapy. The CDR3 DNA follows: TGTGCCAGCAGCGCCGGCGGGACAGGGAATTACGAGCAGTACTTC. Translated: CASSAGGTGNYEQYF. The whole variable domain, remainder taken from reference TRBV9 and TRBJ2-7, is DSGVTQTPKHLITATGQRVTLRCSPRSGDLSVYWYQQSLDQGLQFLIQYYNGEERAKGNILERFSAQQFPDLHSELNLSSLELGDSALYFCASSAGGTGNYEQYFGPGTRLTVT.